This paragraph reports one T cell receptor beta chain. Its antigen is not known. This sample was included in a study of cytomegalovirus exposure and HLA in healthy donors. Study-wide background: Assignment to the Caucasian-associated ancestry cluster applied to approximately 80% of the approximately 360 genotyped donors. Overall study findings and caveats: Another analysis was done later, and it associated around 17,000 TCR beta sequences with HLA alleles at 0.05 false discovery rate. The study found most TCR sequences rare, yet found some public TCRs in many donors.

PCR amplification relied on 60 Vbeta primers (plus 13 Jbeta primers). Repertoires were generated with immunoSEQ multiplex PCR, while TCRdb's copy carries only in-frame clones and drops some. The listing records 70,000 or so clones. Trimming cost V 1 base and J 10 bases, with 13 bases left between them. The germline CDR1 and CDR2 sequences are SEHNR and FQNEAQ (reference sequence). The CDR3 runs to 13 residues. The origin of this receptor is a female donor in good health and CMV-seropositive. The sequencing input was PBMCs. The chain links TRBV7-9 to TRBJ1-1; D perhaps matches TRBD1 (5 bases). CDR3 sequence: CASSLVLGAGAFF. The CDR3 region has the DNA TGTGCCAGCAGCTTAGTTTTAGGGGCAGGAGCTTTCTTT.